This T cell receptor (beta chain) was captured by sequencing in a study of monozygotic twins with inflammatory bowel disease. Study-wide results and caveats: Immunosuppressive treatment differences may have increased patient repertoire variability. The sharing of clonotypes with others was lower in IBD patients than in healthy twins, especially with disease activity.

Each donor supplied more than 2 ml of blood. With regard to this clonotype: What it binds is not known.

The CDR3 length is 15 residues. Germline V gene sequence: CDR1 SGHRS, CDR2 YFSETQ. For each CDR3 protein, TCRdb gives one entry from its re-call of the 5' RACE reads, without DNA. The listing records 110,000 or so distinct CDR3 sequences. This chain uses TRBV5-1 with TRBJ2-7. The source of this sequence is a human donor with ulcerative colitis or Crohn's disease, or a healthy co-twin of an affected twin (not recorded which). The sample taken for sequencing was blood. The CDR3 spells CASSLAQQSPYEQYF.